The rows below give T cell receptor beta chains drawn from one sample of a study of beta chain features in type 1 diabetes. Here immunoSEQ multiplex PCR was the method, and the copy in TCRdb shows in-frame clones only, minus some. This table holds some 700,000 clones, around an eighth found once. Input material: naive CD4+ T cells from blood. The receptors shown here come from a man aged 18-30 years with type 1 diabetes. Each CDR3 is given with its conserved first and last residue. Fields, in order: V gene, D gene, J gene, clone size, CDR3 protein, CDR3 DNA. A D gene is named only where the DNA matches it firmly. A clone size is listed for some rows: how often the clone was seen (once, few, many), or a class if it is expanded.

V gene: TRBV18; D gene: -; J gene: TRBJ1-5; clone size: -; CDR3 protein: CASSPSGREPQHF; CDR3 DNA: TGTGCCAGCTCACCTTCAGGGAGGGAGCCCCAGCATTTT
V gene: TRBV2; D gene: TRBD1; J gene: TRBJ2-5; clone size: -; CDR3 protein: CASSYRGLQETQYF; CDR3 DNA: TGTGCCAGCAGTTACAGGGGGCTCCAAGAGACCCAGTACTTC
V gene: TRBV5-4; D gene: TRBD2; J gene: TRBJ2-2; clone size: few; CDR3 protein: CASSSQSGGTGELFF; CDR3 DNA: TGTGCCAGCAGCTCCCAGAGCGGGGGAACCGGGGAGCTGTTTTTT
V gene: TRBV5-1; D gene: -; J gene: TRBJ1-2; clone size: few; CDR3 protein: CASSLPQGGDYGYTF; CDR3 DNA: TGCGCCAGCAGCTTGCCACAGGGAGGCGACTATGGCTACACCTTC
V gene: TRBV7-2; D gene: -; J gene: TRBJ2-2; clone size: few; CDR3 protein: CASSLLITGELFF; CDR3 DNA: TGTGCCAGCAGCTTATTGATCACCGGGGAGCTGTTTTTT
V gene: TRBV7-9; D gene: -; J gene: TRBJ2-5; clone size: few; CDR3 protein: CASTGGLETQYF; CDR3 DNA: TGTGCCAGCACAGGAGGGTTGGAGACCCAGTACTTC
V gene: TRBV19; D gene: -; J gene: TRBJ1-5; clone size: few; CDR3 protein: CASNFWAGDTDQPQHF; CDR3 DNA: TGTGCCAGTAATTTCTGGGCGGGCGATACAGATCAGCCCCAGCATTTT
V gene: TRBV4-1; D gene: -; J gene: TRBJ1-6; clone size: -; CDR3 protein: CASSRPWGDSPLHF; CDR3 DNA: TGCGCCAGCAGCCGACCCTGGGGGGATTCACCCCTCCACTTT
V gene: TRBV5-1; D gene: -; J gene: TRBJ1-4; clone size: -; CDR3 protein: CASSLAVGGANEKLFF; CDR3 DNA: TGCGCCAGCAGCCTAGCGGTGGGGGGAGCTAATGAAAAACTGTTTTTT
V gene: TRBV6-5; D gene: -; J gene: TRBJ2-1; clone size: -; CDR3 protein: CASRAGPGYNEQFF; CDR3 DNA: TGTGCCAGCAGGGCGGGACCGGGGTACAATGAGCAGTTCTTC
V gene: TRBV28; D gene: TRBD1; J gene: TRBJ1-2; clone size: few; CDR3 protein: CASSRAGGDWVVNGYTF; CDR3 DNA: TGTGCCAGCAGTAGAGCAGGGGGCGATTGGGTAGTCAATGGCTACACCTTC
V gene: TRBV2; D gene: TRBD2; J gene: TRBJ2-5; clone size: -; CDR3 protein: CASRTSGGGETQYF; CDR3 DNA: TGTGCCAGCAGGACTAGCGGGGGGGGAGAGACCCAGTACTTC
V gene: TRBV30; D gene: -; J gene: TRBJ2-5; clone size: -; CDR3 protein: CAWTPDMETQYF; CDR3 DNA: TGTGCCTGGACCCCCGACATGGAGACCCAGTACTTC
V gene: TRBV6-5; D gene: -; J gene: TRBJ2-1; clone size: few; CDR3 protein: CATSGRTEQFF; CDR3 DNA: TGTGCCACGTCCGGACGCACTGAGCAGTTCTTC
V gene: TRBV7-8; D gene: -; J gene: TRBJ1-5; clone size: -; CDR3 protein: CASSSLDSNQPQHF; CDR3 DNA: TGTGCCAGCAGCTCCTTAGATAGCAATCAGCCCCAGCATTTT